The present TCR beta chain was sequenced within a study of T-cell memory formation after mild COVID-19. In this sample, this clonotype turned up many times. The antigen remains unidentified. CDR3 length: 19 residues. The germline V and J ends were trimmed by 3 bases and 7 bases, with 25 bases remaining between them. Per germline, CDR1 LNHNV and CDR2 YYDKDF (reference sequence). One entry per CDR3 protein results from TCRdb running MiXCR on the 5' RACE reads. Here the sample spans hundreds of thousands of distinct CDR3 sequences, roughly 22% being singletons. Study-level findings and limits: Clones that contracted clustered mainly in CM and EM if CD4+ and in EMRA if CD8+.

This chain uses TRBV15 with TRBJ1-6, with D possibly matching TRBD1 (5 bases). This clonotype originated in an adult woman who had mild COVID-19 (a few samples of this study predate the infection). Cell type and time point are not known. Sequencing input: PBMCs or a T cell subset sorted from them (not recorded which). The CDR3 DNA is TGTGCCACCAGCAGCGATTCCGGGACGTTAGCTCGATGGAATTCACCCCTCCACTTT. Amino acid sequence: CATSSDSGTLARWNSPLHF.